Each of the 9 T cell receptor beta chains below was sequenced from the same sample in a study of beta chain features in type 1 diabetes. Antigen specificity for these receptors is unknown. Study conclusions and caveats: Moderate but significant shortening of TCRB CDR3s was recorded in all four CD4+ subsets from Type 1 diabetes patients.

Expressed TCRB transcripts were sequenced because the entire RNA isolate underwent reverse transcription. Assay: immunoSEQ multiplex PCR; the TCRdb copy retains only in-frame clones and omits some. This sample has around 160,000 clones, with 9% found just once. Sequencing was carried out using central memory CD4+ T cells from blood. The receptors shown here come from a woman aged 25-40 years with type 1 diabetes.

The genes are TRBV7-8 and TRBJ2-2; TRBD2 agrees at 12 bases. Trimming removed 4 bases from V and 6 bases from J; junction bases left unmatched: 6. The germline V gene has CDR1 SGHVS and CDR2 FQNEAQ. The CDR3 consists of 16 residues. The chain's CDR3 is CASSSTSGSGAGELFF. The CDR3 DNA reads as TGTGCCAGCAGCTCGACTAGCGGGAGCGGGGCCGGGGAGCTGTTTTTT.

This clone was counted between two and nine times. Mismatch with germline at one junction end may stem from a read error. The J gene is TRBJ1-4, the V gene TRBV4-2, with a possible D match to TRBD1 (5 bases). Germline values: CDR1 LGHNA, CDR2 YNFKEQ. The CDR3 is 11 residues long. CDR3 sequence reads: CASSQEGQAYF. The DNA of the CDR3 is TGTGCCAGCAGCCAAGAAGGACAAGCCTACTTT.

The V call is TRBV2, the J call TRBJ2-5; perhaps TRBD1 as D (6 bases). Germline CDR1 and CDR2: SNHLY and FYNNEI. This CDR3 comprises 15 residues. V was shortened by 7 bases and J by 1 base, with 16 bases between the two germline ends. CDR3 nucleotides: TGTGCCAGCATCAACAGGGACCTCTTCCAAGAGACCCAGTACTTC. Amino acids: CASINRDLFQETQYF.

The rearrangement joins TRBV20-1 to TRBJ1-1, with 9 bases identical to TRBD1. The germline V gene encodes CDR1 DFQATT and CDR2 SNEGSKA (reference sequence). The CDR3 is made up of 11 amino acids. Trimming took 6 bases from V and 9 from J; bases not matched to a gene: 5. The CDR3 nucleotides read TGCAGTGCAGGGACAGGGTGGAAAGCTTTCTTT. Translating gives CSAGTGWKAFF.

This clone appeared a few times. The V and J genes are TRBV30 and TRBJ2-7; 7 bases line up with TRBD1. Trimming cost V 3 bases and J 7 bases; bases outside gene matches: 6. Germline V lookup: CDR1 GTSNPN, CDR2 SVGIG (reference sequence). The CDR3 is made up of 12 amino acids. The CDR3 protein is CAWSRTGVEQYF. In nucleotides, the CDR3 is TGTGCCTGGAGCCGTACAGGGGTGGAGCAGTACTTC. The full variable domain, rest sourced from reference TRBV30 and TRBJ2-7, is SQTIHQWPATLVQPVGSPLSLECTVEGTSNPNLYWYRQAAGRGLQLLFYSVGIGQISSEVPQNLSASRPQDRQFILSSKKLLLSDSGFYLCAWSRTGVEQYFGPGTRLTVT.

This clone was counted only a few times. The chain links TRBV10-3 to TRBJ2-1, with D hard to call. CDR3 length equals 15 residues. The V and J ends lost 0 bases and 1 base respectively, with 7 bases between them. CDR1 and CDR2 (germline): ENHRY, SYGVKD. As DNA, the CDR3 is TGTGCCATCAGTGAGTCGAGAGCGTCCTACAATGAGCAGTTCTTC. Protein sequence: CAISESRASYNEQFF.

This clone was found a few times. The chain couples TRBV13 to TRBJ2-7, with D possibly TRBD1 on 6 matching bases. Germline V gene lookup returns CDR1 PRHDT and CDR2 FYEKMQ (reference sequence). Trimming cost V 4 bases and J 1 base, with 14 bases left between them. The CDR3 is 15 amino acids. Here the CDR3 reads CASSSTGRLSYEQYF. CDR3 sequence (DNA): TGTGCCAGCAGCTCGACAGGCCGGCTATCCTACGAGCAGTACTTC.

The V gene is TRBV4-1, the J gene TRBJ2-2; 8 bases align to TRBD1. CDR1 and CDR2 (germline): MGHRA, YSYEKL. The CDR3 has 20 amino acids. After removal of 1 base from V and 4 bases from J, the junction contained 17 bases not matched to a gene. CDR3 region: CASSQGVTQDRVRVTGELFF. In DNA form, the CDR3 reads TGCGCCAGCAGCCAAGGGGTTACCCAGGACAGGGTGAGGGTCACCGGGGAGCTGTTTTTT.

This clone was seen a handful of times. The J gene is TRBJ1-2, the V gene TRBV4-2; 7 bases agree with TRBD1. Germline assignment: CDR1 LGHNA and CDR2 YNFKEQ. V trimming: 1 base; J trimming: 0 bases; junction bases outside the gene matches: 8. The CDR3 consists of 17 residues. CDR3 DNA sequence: TGTGCCAGCAGCCAAGCGACAGGGACCACTTCTAACTATGGCTACACCTTC. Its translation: CASSQATGTTSNYGYTF.